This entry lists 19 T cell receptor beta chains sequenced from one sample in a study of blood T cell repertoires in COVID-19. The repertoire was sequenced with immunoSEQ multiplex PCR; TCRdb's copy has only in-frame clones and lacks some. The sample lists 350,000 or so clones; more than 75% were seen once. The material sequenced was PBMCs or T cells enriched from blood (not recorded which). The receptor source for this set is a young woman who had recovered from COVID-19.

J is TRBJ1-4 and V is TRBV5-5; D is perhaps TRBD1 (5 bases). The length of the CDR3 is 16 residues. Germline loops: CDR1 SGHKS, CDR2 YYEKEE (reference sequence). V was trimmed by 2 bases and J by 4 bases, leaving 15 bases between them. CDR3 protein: CASSFIVGQGNEKLFF. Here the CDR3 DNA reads TGTGCCAGCAGCTTTATAGTCGGGCAGGGTAATGAAAAACTGTTTTTT.

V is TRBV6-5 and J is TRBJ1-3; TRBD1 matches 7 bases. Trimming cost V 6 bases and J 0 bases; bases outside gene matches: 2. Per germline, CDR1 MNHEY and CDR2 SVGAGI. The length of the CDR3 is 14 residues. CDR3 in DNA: TGTGCCAGCAGCGGACAGGTCTCTGGAAACACCATATATTTT. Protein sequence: CASSGQVSGNTIYF.

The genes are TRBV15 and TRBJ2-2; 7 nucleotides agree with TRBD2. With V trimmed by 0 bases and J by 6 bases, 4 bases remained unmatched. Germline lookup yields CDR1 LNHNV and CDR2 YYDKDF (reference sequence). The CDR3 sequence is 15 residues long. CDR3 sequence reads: CATSREAGRAGELFF. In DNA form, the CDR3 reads TGTGCCACCAGCAGAGAGGCAGGGAGGGCCGGGGAGCTGTTTTTT.

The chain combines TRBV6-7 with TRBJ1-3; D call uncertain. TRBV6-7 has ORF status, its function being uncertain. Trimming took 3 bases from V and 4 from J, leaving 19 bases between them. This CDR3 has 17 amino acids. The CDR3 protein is CASSYWSRLPFGNTIYF. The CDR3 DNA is TGTGCCAGCAGTTATTGGTCCAGGTTACCTTTCGGAAACACCATATATTTT.

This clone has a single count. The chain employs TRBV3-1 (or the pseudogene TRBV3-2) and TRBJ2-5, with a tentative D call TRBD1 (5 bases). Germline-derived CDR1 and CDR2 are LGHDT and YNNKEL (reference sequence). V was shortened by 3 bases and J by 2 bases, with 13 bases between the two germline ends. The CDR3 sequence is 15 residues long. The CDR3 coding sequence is TGTGCCAGCAGCCACCTAACAGGAAATCAAGAGACCCAGTACTTC. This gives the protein CASSHLTGNQETQYF.

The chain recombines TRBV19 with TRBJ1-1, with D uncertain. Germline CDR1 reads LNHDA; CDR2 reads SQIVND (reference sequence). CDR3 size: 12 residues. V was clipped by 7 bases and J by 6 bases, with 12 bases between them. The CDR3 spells CASMRFLAEAFF. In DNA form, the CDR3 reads TGTGCCAGTATGCGGTTTCTGGCTGAAGCTTTCTTT.

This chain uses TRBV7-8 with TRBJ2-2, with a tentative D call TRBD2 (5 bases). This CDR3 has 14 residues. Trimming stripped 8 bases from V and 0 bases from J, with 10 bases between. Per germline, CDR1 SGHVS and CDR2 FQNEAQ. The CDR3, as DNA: TGTGCCAGCGCGGGTGTTTCGAACACCGGGGAGCTGTTTTTT. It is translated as CASAGVSNTGELFF.

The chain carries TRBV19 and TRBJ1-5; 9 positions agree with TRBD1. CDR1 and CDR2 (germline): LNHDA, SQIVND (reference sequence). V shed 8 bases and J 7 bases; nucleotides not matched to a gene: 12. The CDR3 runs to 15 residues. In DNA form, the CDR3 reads TGTGCCAGTGGGGGGACAGGGCCCCTAGGACAGCCCCAGCATTTT. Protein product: CASGGTGPLGQPQHF.

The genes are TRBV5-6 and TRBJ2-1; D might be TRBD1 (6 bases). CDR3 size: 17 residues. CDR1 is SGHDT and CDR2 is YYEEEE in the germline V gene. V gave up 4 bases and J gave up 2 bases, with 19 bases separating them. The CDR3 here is CASSEVVGKGAYNEQFF. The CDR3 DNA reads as TGTGCCAGCAGCGAGGTGGTCGGGAAGGGGGCCTACAATGAGCAGTTCTTC.

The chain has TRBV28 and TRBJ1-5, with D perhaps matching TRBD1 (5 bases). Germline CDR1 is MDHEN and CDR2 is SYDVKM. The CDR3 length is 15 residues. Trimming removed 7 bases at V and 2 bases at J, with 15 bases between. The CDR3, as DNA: TGTGCCAGCACCCCAAGGGGCCGGGGCAATCAGCCCCAGCATTTT. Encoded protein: CASTPRGRGNQPQHF.

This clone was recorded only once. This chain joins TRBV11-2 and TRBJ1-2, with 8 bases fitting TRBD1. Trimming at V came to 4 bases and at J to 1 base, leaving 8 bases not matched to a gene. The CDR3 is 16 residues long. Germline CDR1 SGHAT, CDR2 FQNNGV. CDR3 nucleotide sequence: TGTGCCAGCAGCTCCGACAGGGGCAATTTTAACTATGGCTACACCTTC. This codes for CASSSDRGNFNYGYTF.

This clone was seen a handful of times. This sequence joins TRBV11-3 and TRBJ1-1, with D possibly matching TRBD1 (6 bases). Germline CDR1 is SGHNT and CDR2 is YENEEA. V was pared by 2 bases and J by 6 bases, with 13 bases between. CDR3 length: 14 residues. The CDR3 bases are TGTGCCAGCAGCTTAAATGGGGGCGCAGCTGAAGCTTTCTTT. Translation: CASSLNGGAAEAFF. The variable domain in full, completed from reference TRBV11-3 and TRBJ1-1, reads EAGVVQSPRYKIIEKKQPVAFWCNPISGHNTLYWYLQNLGQGPELLIRYENEEAVDDSQLPKDRFSAERLKGVDSTLKIQPAELGDSAVYLCASSLNGGAAEAFFGQGTRLTVV.

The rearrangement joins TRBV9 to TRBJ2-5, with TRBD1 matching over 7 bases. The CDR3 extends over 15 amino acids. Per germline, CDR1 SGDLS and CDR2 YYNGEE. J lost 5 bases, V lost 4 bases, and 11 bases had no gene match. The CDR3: CASSFAGQAGETQYF. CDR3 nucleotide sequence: TGTGCCAGCAGCTTCGCCGGACAGGCCGGGGAGACCCAGTACTTC.

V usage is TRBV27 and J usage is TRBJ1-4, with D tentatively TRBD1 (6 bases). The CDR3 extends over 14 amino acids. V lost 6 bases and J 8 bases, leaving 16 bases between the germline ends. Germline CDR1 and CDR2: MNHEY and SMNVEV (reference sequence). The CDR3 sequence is CASRGTGKGEKLFF. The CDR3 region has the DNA TGTGCCAGCAGAGGTACAGGGAAGGGGGAAAAACTGTTTTTT. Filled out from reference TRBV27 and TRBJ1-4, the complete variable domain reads EAQVTQNPRYLITVTGKKLTVTCSQNMNHEYMSWYRQDPGLGLRQIYYSMNVEVTDKGDVPEGYKVSRKEKRNFPLILESPSPNQTSLYFCASRGTGKGEKLFFGSGTQLSVL.

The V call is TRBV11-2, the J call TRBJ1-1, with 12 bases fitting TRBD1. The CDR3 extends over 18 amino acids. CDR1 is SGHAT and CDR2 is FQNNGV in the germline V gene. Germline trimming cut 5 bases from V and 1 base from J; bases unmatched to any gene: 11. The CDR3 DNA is TGTGCCAGCAGCCCAGGGGACAGGGGGCCTTCCTCGAACACTGAAGCTTTCTTT. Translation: CASSPGDRGPSSNTEAFF.

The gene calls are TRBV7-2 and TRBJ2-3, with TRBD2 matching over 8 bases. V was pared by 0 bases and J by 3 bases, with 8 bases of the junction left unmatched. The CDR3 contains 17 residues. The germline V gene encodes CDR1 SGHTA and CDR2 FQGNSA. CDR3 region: CASSLAASGGNTDTQYF. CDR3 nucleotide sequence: TGTGCCAGCAGCTTAGCCGCCTCGGGGGGGAATACAGATACGCAGTATTTT.

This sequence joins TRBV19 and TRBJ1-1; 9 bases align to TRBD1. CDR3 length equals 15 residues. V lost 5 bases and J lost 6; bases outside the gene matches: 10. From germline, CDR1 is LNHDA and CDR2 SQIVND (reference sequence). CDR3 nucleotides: TGTGCCAGTAGTCCCCTAGACAGGGGGACCGCTGAAGCTTTCTTT. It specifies CASSPLDRGTAEAFF.

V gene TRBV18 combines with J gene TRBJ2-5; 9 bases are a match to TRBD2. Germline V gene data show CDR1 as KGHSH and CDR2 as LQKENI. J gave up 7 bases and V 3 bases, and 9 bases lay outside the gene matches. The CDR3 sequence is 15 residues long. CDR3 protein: CASSPPVGAGGTQYF. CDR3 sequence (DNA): TGTGCCAGCTCACCCCCGGTCGGAGCGGGAGGGACCCAGTACTTC. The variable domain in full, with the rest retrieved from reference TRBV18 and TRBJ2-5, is NAGVMQNPRHLVRRRGQEARLRCSPMKGHSHVYWYRQLPEEGLKFMVYLQKENIIDESGMPKERFSAEFPKEGPSILRIQQVVRGDSAAYFCASSPPVGAGGTQYFGPGTRLLVL.

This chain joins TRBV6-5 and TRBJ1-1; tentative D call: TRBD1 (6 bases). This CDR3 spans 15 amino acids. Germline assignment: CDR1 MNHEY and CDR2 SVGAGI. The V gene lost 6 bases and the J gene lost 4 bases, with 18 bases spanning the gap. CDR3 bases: TGTGCCAGCAGGCCCCAGTCCCGGGGGGCCACTGAAGCTTTCTTT. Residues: CASRPQSRGATEAFF.